This entry features one T cell receptor beta chain sequence. The antigen is unknown. Sequencing ends 3 residues short of the CDR3 end; the germline J gene provides the rest. The source of the sample is a study of T cells in women clearing cervical HPV infection. Regarding the study as a whole: CIN3+ cases had significantly higher TCR richness than controls; evenness did not differ. TRBV6-7 abundance was lower in cases than controls (around 0.11% versus 0.15%). It is unknown whether associations predate infection; no effector/memory or HPV-specific sorting.

Trimming shortened V by 5 bases and J by 8 bases, and 13 bases separated the two germline ends. The CDR3 runs 14 residues. Germline V lookup: CDR1 SGHAT, CDR2 FQNNGV. Using immunoSEQ multiplex PCR, the repertoire was profiled, and TCRdb retains in-frame clones only, with some absent. The sample has roughly 35,000 clones. The specimen sequenced was blood buffy coat. The TCR was taken from a woman aged 18 to 75 with a cervical HPV16 infection that either progressed to CIN3+ or cleared (not recorded which). J is TRBJ1-6 and V is TRBV11-2; TRBD1 is a possible D gene (5 bases). Partial CDR3 DNA: TGTGCCAGCAGCCAAAACCGGGGGTATTCACCC. Protein product: CASSQNRGYSP. The entire CDR3 is CASSQNRGYSPLHF.